One and the same sample provided the 27 T cell receptor beta chains below, sequenced in a study of blood T cell repertoires in COVID-19. Sequencing was performed with immunoSEQ multiplex PCR; in TCRdb, only in-frame clones are kept and a portion is missing. The sample holds 35,000 to 50,000 clones, roughly 89% seen once. The specimen sequenced was peripheral blood. The receptors here all came from a man between 60 and 75 years old with active COVID-19.

This clone was recorded a few times. CDR3 bases: TGTGCCAGCTCACCACCCCAGGGGTGGGGAGAGACCCAGTACTTC. Its protein product is CASSPPQGWGETQYF. The rearrangement links TRBV18 to TRBJ2-5, with D perhaps matching TRBD1 (6 bases). With 0 bases removed from V and 4 bases from J, the gap between germline ends came to 12 bases. The CDR3 length is 15 residues. Germline CDR1 is KGHSH and CDR2 is LQKENI. The full variable domain, with the rest looked up from reference TRBV18 and TRBJ2-5, is NAGVMQNPRHLVRRRGQEARLRCSPMKGHSHVYWYRQLPEEGLKFMVYLQKENIIDESGMPKERFSAEFPKEGPSILRIQQVVRGDSAAYFCASSPPQGWGETQYFGPGTRLLVL.

V gene TRBV19 combines with J gene TRBJ2-3; 7 bases are shared with TRBD1. J was trimmed by 4 bases and V by 9 bases; bases with no gene match: 10. The CDR3 is made up of 14 amino acids. CDR1 and CDR2 from the germline V gene are LNHDA and SQIVND (reference sequence). CDR3 protein: CASGNRGAPDTQYF. In nucleotides, the CDR3 is TGTGCCAGCGGAAACAGGGGCGCACCAGATACGCAGTATTTT.

This clone appeared once. The chain recombines TRBV20-1 with TRBJ2-1; D might be TRBD2 (6 bases). The CDR3 has 11 residues. Trimming removed 3 bases at V and 8 bases at J, with 8 bases between. Looked up from germline, CDR1 is DFQATT and CDR2 is SNEGSKA (reference sequence). The CDR3 region has the DNA TGCAGTGCTAGCGGGAGCTATGAGCAGTTCTTC. It is translated as CSASGSYEQFF.

The V and J genes are TRBV2 and TRBJ2-7, with 12 nucleotides matching TRBD1. Germline V gene data show CDR1 as SNHLY and CDR2 as FYNNEI. Germline trimming cut 4 bases from V and 6 bases from J; bases unmatched to any gene: 4. This CDR3 is 14 amino acids long. The CDR3 nucleotides are TGTGCCAGCAGTGGGGGGACAGGGGGCGTCGAGCAGTACTTC. It translates to CASSGGTGGVEQYF.

V is TRBV18 and J is TRBJ2-5; TRBD2 aligns across 8 bases. Unmatched junction bases numbered 3, after V lost 3 bases and J lost 3 bases. The germline V gene encodes CDR1 KGHSH and CDR2 LQKENI. The CDR3 length is 14 residues. The CDR3 region is CASSPATSEETQYF. The CDR3 DNA follows: TGTGCCAGCTCACCCGCGACTAGCGAAGAGACCCAGTACTTC. The full variable domain, in which reference TRBV18 and TRBJ2-5 provide the parts outside the CDR3, is NAGVMQNPRHLVRRRGQEARLRCSPMKGHSHVYWYRQLPEEGLKFMVYLQKENIIDESGMPKERFSAEFPKEGPSILRIQQVVRGDSAAYFCASSPATSEETQYFGPGTRLLVL.

The gene calls are TRBV14 and TRBJ2-3; 8 bases line up with TRBD1. CDR1 and CDR2 from the germline V gene are SGHDN and FVKESK. J gave up 2 bases and V 3 bases, and 7 bases lay outside the gene matches. The CDR3 consists of 16 residues. CDR3 DNA sequence: TGTGCCAGCAGCCACAGGACAGGGACCTACACAGATACGCAGTATTTT. Its translation: CASSHRTGTYTDTQYF.

The V call is TRBV7-8, the J call TRBJ2-7; 7 bases are a match to TRBD2. V was pared by 5 bases and J by 4 bases, with 17 bases of the junction left unmatched. This CDR3 is built from 17 residues. The germline gives CDR1 SGHVS, CDR2 FQNEAQ. The DNA for the CDR3 is TGTGCCAGCAGCCCACTAGGGAGCGGGACGTTGTGGTACGAGCAGTACTTC. Residues: CASSPLGSGTLWYEQYF.

This rearrangement joins TRBV9 to TRBJ2-7; possible D gene TRBD1, 6 bases. This CDR3 has 15 amino acids. The germline V gene encodes CDR1 SGDLS and CDR2 YYNGEE. V was cut by 4 bases and J by 0 bases, with 14 bases left in between. CDR3 sequence reads: CASSPGAPSSYEQYF. CDR3 DNA sequence: TGTGCCAGCAGCCCAGGGGCTCCCAGCTCCTACGAGCAGTACTTC.

This clone came up a few times. The chain combines TRBV5-4 with TRBJ2-1; 10 bases map to TRBD1. The CDR3 covers 16 residues. CDR1 and CDR2 from the germline V gene are SGHNT and YYREEE (reference sequence). V lost 2 bases and J lost 3; bases outside the gene matches: 5. CDR3 residues: CASSFTGQGDYNEQFF. The CDR3 DNA follows: TGTGCCAGCAGCTTCACAGGACAGGGGGACTACAATGAGCAGTTCTTC.

This chain connects TRBV6-5 to TRBJ1-1, with 8 bases aligning to TRBD1. The CDR3 covers 13 residues. V lost 7 bases to trimming and J lost 1 base; unmatched junction nucleotides: 2. Germline V lookup: CDR1 MNHEY, CDR2 SVGAGI. The CDR3 DNA reads TGTGCCAGCACCGGACAGGGGAACACTGAAGCTTTCTTT. Protein: CASTGQGNTEAFF.

This clone came up many times. The J gene is TRBJ1-1, the V gene TRBV4-2; 8 bases agree with TRBD1. Germline trimming cut 0 bases from V and 4 bases from J; bases unmatched to any gene: 4. The CDR3 runs to 15 residues. CDR1 and CDR2 (germline): LGHNA, YNFKEQ. CDR3 DNA sequence: TGTGCCAGCAGCCAAGAACAACAGGGGGGCACTGAAGCTTTCTTT. Its protein product is CASSQEQQGGTEAFF.

This clone was recorded once. The rearrangement uses TRBV2 and TRBJ1-2; 8 nucleotides match TRBD1. Germline V gives CDR1 SNHLY, CDR2 FYNNEI. This CDR3 contains 13 residues. V shed 7 bases, J shed 4 bases, and the junction held 5 bases outside the gene matches. The CDR3 DNA sequence: TGTGCCAGCACGGGACAGGCCTCCTATGGCTACACCTTC. Its translation is CASTGQASYGYTF.

There are a few counts of this clone. V gene TRBV7-9 combines with J gene TRBJ2-3, with 13 bases that match TRBD2. V lost 3 bases to trimming and J lost 4 bases; unmatched junction nucleotides: 10. Germline loops: CDR1 SEHNR, CDR2 FQNEAQ (reference sequence). This CDR3 comprises 18 residues. This chain's CDR3 is CASSFPWTSGSSADTQYF. The CDR3 DNA reads TGTGCCAGCAGCTTTCCCTGGACTAGCGGGAGTTCGGCAGATACGCAGTATTTT.

The rearrangement uses TRBV6-6 and TRBJ2-7; tentatively, D is TRBD2 (7 bases). With 0 bases removed from V and 4 bases from J, the gap between germline ends came to 16 bases. The CDR3 has 16 amino acids. The germline V gene encodes CDR1 MNHNY and CDR2 SVGAGI (reference sequence). The CDR3 DNA is TGTGCCAGCAGTTACTCGTCTGTGGGAGGGGGGTACGAGCAGTACTTC. This translates into CASSYSSVGGGYEQYF.

This CDR3 is CASSASPVDQPQHF. CDR3 nucleotides: TGTGCCAGCAGTGCATCGCCGGTGGATCAGCCCCAGCATTTT. This chain connects TRBV2 to TRBJ1-5; D is undetermined. Trimming removed 4 bases at V and 5 bases at J, with 12 bases between. The CDR3 is 14 amino acids. CDR1 and CDR2 (germline): SNHLY, FYNNEI.

The V call is TRBV19, the J call TRBJ2-2, with D tentatively TRBD2 (5 bases). The CDR3 loop spans 15 amino acids. Between the trimmed V and J ends, which lost 9 bases and 4 bases, there was a span of 18 bases. From germline, CDR1 is LNHDA and CDR2 SQIVND (reference sequence). CDR3 residues: CASRSGLKFTGELFF. The CDR3 DNA follows: TGTGCCAGCCGCAGCGGACTGAAATTCACCGGGGAGCTGTTTTTT.

The chain recombines TRBV27 with TRBJ1-1; D is unresolved. The CDR3 consists of 15 residues. V was shortened by 2 bases and J by 1 base, with 11 bases between the two germline ends. Germline V gene sequence: CDR1 MNHEY, CDR2 SMNVEV (reference sequence). The chain's CDR3 is CASSLVGGSNTEAFF. CDR3 in DNA: TGTGCCAGCAGTTTAGTCGGCGGGTCGAACACTGAAGCTTTCTTT.

The chain couples TRBV12-3 or TRBV12-4 to TRBJ2-1; 7 bases match TRBD2. This CDR3 has 13 amino acids. Trimming at V came to 3 bases and at J to 8 bases, leaving 4 bases not matched to a gene. CDR3 coding DNA: TGTGCCAGCAGTTTGGGAGGGATTTATGAGCAGTTCTTC. Protein product: CASSLGGIYEQFF.

This clone was detected once. The gene calls are TRBV27 and TRBJ2-6; D is unresolved. Germline CDR1 is MNHEY and CDR2 is SMNVEV (reference sequence). The V end lost 1 base, the J end lost 3 bases, and 4 bases lay between the germline ends. The CDR3 length is 14 residues. As DNA, the CDR3 is TGTGCCAGCAGTTTATTAGTTGGGGCCAACGTCCTGACTTTC. Amino acids: CASSLLVGANVLTF.

This chain uses TRBV5-1 with TRBJ1-1, with a possible D match to TRBD1 (5 bases). This CDR3 is built from 13 residues. Per germline, CDR1 SGHRS and CDR2 YFSETQ. The germline V and J ends were trimmed by 1 base and 6 bases, with 10 bases remaining between them. In nucleotides, the CDR3 is TGCGCCAGCAGCTTGTGGGGGGGAGCTGAAGCTTTCTTT. Encoded protein: CASSLWGGAEAFF.

The chain employs TRBV7-2 and TRBJ2-5; the D gene is possibly TRBD2 (6 bases). The germline CDR1 and CDR2 sequences are SGHTA and FQGNSA. V gave up 4 bases and J gave up 4 bases, with 16 bases separating them. This CDR3 is 15 amino acids long. CDR3 amino acids: CASSSPRLVRETQYF. DNA of the CDR3: TGTGCCAGCAGCTCCCCCAGACTAGTTAGAGAGACCCAGTACTTC.

This clone was detected once. The V and J genes are TRBV30 and TRBJ2-1; 8 bases match TRBD2. The CDR3 loop spans 14 amino acids. With 8 bases clipped from V and 2 bases from J, the junction kept 8 bases outside the gene matches. Germline V CDR1 and CDR2: GTSNPN, SVGIG (reference sequence). The CDR3 coding sequence is TGTGCCGTAACCCCGGGAGGGACCTACAATGAGCAGTTCTTC. This gives the protein CAVTPGGTYNEQFF.

The genes are TRBV7-9 and TRBJ1-1, with 8 positions matching TRBD1. J gave up 8 bases and V 5 bases, and 13 bases lay outside the gene matches. CDR1 is SEHNR, CDR2 FQNEAQ, per germline (reference sequence). This CDR3 region has 15 residues. In DNA, the CDR3 is TGTGCCAGCAGCATCGGACAGGGAGCGAACAGGGAAGCTTTCTTT. Residues: CASSIGQGANREAFF.

The genes are TRBV7-9 and TRBJ2-1; 11 nucleotides align to TRBD1. Looked up from germline, CDR1 is SEHNR and CDR2 is FQNEAQ (reference sequence). This CDR3 has 15 residues. The junction had 15 bases not matched to a gene; V was cut back by 5 bases and J by 15 bases. For the CDR3, the DNA is TGTGCCAGCAGCCCCGGGACAGGGGGTTGGGAGGATCCGTTCTTC. Translation gives CASSPGTGGWEDPFF.

The rearrangement joins TRBV19 to TRBJ1-5; 7 nucleotides agree with TRBD1. The V gene end was trimmed by 4 bases and the J gene end by 7 bases; junction bases not matched to a gene: 10. In germline, CDR1 is LNHDA, CDR2 SQIVND (reference sequence). This CDR3 region has 15 residues. CDR3 bases: TGTGCCAGTAGTACCCCGGACAGGTCAGACCAGCCCCAGCATTTT. Its translation is CASSTPDRSDQPQHF.

V usage is TRBV29-1 and J usage is TRBJ1-3; 8 nucleotides match TRBD1. The junction had 3 bases not matched to a gene; V was cut back by 4 bases and J by 4 bases. The CDR3 consists of 13 residues. The germline V gene has CDR1 SQVTM and CDR2 ANQGSEA. The CDR3 nucleotides are TGCAGCGTTGGCCGGGACAGGGGAAACACCATATATTTT. It codes for CSVGRDRGNTIYF.

The CDR3 region has the DNA TGTGCCAGCTCACCACTTGAGGCCTTCTCTGGAAACACCATATATTTT. Its translation: CASSPLEAFSGNTIYF. The chain joins TRBV18 to TRBJ1-3, with D unclear. This CDR3 spans 16 amino acids. Germline CDR1 KGHSH, CDR2 LQKENI. V shed 1 base and J shed 0 bases, with 10 bases lying between them.